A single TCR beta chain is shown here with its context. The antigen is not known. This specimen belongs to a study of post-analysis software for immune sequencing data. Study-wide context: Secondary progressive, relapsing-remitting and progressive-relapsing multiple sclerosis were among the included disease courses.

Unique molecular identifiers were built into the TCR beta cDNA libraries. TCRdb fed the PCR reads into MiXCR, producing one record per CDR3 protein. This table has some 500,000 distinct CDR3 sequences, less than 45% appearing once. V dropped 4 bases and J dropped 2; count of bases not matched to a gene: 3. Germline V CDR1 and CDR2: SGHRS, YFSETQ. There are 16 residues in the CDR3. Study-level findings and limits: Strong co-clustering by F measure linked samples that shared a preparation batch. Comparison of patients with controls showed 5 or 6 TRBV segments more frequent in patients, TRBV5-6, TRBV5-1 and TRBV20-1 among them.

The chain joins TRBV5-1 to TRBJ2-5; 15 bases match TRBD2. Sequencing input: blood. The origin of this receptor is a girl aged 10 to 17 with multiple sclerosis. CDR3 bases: TGCGCCAGCAGCCCCGGGACTAGCGGGAGGCAAGAGACCCAGTACTTC. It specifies CASSPGTSGRQETQYF.